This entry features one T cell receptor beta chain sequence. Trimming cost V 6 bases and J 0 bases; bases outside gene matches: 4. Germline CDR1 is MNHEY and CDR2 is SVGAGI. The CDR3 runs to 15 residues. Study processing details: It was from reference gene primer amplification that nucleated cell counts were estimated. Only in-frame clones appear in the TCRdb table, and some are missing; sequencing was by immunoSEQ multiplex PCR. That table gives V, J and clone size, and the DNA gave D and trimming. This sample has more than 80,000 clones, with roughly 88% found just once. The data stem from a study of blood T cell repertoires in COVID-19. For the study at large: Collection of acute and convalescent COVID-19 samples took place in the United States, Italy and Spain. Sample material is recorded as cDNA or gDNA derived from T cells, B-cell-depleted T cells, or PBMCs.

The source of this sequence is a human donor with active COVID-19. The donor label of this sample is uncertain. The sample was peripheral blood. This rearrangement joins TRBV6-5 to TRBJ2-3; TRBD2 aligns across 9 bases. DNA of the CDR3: TGTGCCAGCAGCCCGCGGGGGGGAAGCACAGATACGCAGTATTTT. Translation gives CASSPRGGSTDTQYF.